The 14 T cell receptor beta chains in this list originate from one sample, sequenced in a study of shared T cell receptors in the human thymus. TCRdb's table, derived via immunoSEQ multiplex PCR, lists solely in-frame clones and lacks some. The table lists about 710,000 clones, approximately 89% of them singletons. These data were also reused for a study on human thymus T cells.

The sample was thymocytes. Source of these receptors: a boy younger than two with a congenital heart defect.

V gene TRBV15 combines with J gene TRBJ2-2, with TRBD1 identical over 12 bases. The germline V gene has CDR1 LNHNV and CDR2 YYDKDF (reference sequence). This CDR3 contains 16 residues. Trimming took 2 bases from V and 6 from J; bases not matched to a gene: 4. CDR3 nucleotides: TGTGCCACCAGCAGATGGGGACAGGGGGCGTCCGGGGAGCTGTTTTTT. This encodes CATSRWGQGASGELFF. Full variable domain (remainder filled in from reference TRBV15 and TRBJ2-2): DAMVIQNPRYQVTQFGKPVTLSCSQTLNHNVMYWYQQKSSQAPKLLFHYYDKDFNNEADTPDNFQSRRPNTSFCFLDIRSPGLGDTAMYLCATSRWGQGASGELFFGEGSRLTVL.

The chain has TRBV4-3 and TRBJ1-2; D possibly corresponds to TRBD1 (5 bases). CDR1 LGHNA and CDR2 YSLEER come from the germline V gene. This CDR3 comprises 20 residues. The V end was cut by 3 bases, the J end by 3 bases, with 29 bases between. CDR3 protein: CASSHLKARDSVDGYYGYTF. CDR3 sequence (DNA): TGCGCCAGCAGCCACCTAAAAGCCCGAGACAGCGTGGACGGGTACTATGGCTACACCTTC.

A single count supports this clone. The chain links TRBV7-2 to TRBJ2-3; TRBD2 matches 7 bases. Germline values: CDR1 SGHTA, CDR2 FQGNSA. The CDR3 sequence is 18 residues long. Trimming at V came to 1 base and at J to 0 bases, leaving 10 bases not matched to a gene. DNA for the CDR3: TGTGCCAGCAGCTTAGTAGGTAGGGCGGGAGTGAGCACAGATACGCAGTATTTT. It yields the protein CASSLVGRAGVSTDTQYF.

V is TRBV10-1 and J is TRBJ2-3; 10 nucleotides align to TRBD1. Germline V lookup: CDR1 WNHNN, CDR2 SYGVQD (reference sequence). The CDR3 is made up of 14 amino acids. V was pared by 9 bases and J by 4 bases, with 7 bases of the junction left unmatched. The CDR3 DNA reads TGCGCCAGTGGAGACAGGGGGCGGGCAGATACGCAGTATTTT. Its protein product is CASGDRGRADTQYF.

V gene TRBV18 combines with J gene TRBJ2-1; TRBD1 aligns across 7 bases. The J segment lost 2 bases and the V segment lost 4 bases, leaving 5 bases of the junction unmatched. Looked up from germline, CDR1 is KGHSH and CDR2 is LQKENI. The CDR3 extends over 15 amino acids. The CDR3 sequence is CASSLGQGAYNEQFF. The CDR3 region has the DNA TGTGCCAGCTCACTAGGTCAGGGGGCCTACAATGAGCAGTTCTTC. Full variable domain (outside the CDR3, taken from reference TRBV18 and TRBJ2-1): NAGVMQNPRHLVRRRGQEARLRCSPMKGHSHVYWYRQLPEEGLKFMVYLQKENIIDESGMPKERFSAEFPKEGPSILRIQQVVRGDSAAYFCASSLGQGAYNEQFFGPGTRLTVL.

This clone occurred once. The chain combines TRBV4-3 with TRBJ2-1, with a weak D call TRBD2 (6 bases). V was cut by 3 bases and J by 0 bases, with 15 bases left in between. The CDR3 extends over 17 amino acids. Germline CDR1 LGHNA, CDR2 YSLEER. The chain's CDR3 is CASSQTTSLSSYNEQFF. CDR3 sequence (DNA): TGCGCCAGCAGCCAGACCACTAGCCTAAGCTCCTACAATGAGCAGTTCTTC.

The CDR3 region is CASSYGRGSQPQHF. CDR3 DNA: TGTGCCAGCAGTTATGGGAGGGGGAGTCAGCCCCAGCATTTT. The chain couples TRBV28 to TRBJ1-5; TRBD1 might be the D (6 bases). The CDR3 contains 14 residues. V lost 4 bases and J 6 bases, leaving 13 bases between the germline ends. The germline CDR1 and CDR2 sequences are MDHEN and SYDVKM.

The chain carries TRBV28 and TRBJ2-3, with TRBD2 matching 13 bases. The V gene end was trimmed by 6 bases and the J gene end by 3 bases; junction bases not matched to a gene: 3. The germline CDR1 and CDR2 sequences are MDHEN and SYDVKM. The CDR3 extends over 15 amino acids. The CDR3 DNA reads as TGTGCCAGCAGGGGACTAGCGGGAACTACAGATACGCAGTATTTT. This gives the protein CASRGLAGTTDTQYF. The full variable domain, in which reference TRBV28 and TRBJ2-3 provide the parts outside the CDR3, is DVKVTQSSRYLVKRTGEKVFLECVQDMDHENMFWYRQDPGLGLRLIYFSYDVKMKEKGDIPEGYSVSREKKERFSLILESASTNQTSMYLCASRGLAGTTDTQYFGPGTRLTVL.

About this clone itself: At one of its ends the junction is not consistent with the germline gene, which may arise from a read error. The CDR3 sequence is CASSPRGGPYNEQFF. The CDR3 DNA follows: TGTGCTAGCAGCCCACGGGGGGGCCCCTACAATGAGCAGTTCTTC. The chain employs TRBV7-7 and TRBJ2-1; TRBD2 matches at 8 bases. The CDR3 has 15 residues. In germline, CDR1 is SSHAT, CDR2 FNYEAQ (reference sequence).

In this sample, this clone turned up once. The chain recombines TRBV27 with TRBJ2-2, with 7 bases identical to TRBD1. With 5 bases clipped from V and 1 base from J, the junction kept 19 bases outside the gene matches. Germline assignment: CDR1 MNHEY and CDR2 SMNVEV (reference sequence). This CDR3 has 20 amino acids. The CDR3 bases are TGTGCCAGCAGTCCACGCCAGAGAAAGACGGGACAGAGGAACACCGGGGAGCTGTTTTTT. Translated, it gives CASSPRQRKTGQRNTGELFF.

This chain uses TRBV28 with TRBJ2-7; D remains unclear. The CDR3 totals 16 residues. Per the germline V gene, CDR1 is MDHEN and CDR2 is SYDVKM. Trimming took off 7 bases at V and 1 base at J, with 20 bases between the two ends. The CDR3 DNA sequence: TGTGCCAGCAACCACCCGAGGAAGTCCCGGTCCTACGAGCAGTACTTC. The encoded protein is CASNHPRKSRSYEQYF.

V usage is TRBV6-5 and J usage is TRBJ2-3; 9 bases line up with TRBD2. Germline trimming cut 7 bases from V and 4 bases from J; bases unmatched to any gene: 3. This CDR3 spans 13 amino acids. CDR1 MNHEY and CDR2 SVGAGI come from the germline V gene. This CDR3 reads CASKRGDADTQYF. CDR3 sequence (DNA): TGTGCCAGCAAGCGGGGGGATGCAGATACGCAGTATTTT.

The gene calls are TRBV28 and TRBJ1-3; D call uncertain. Germline V gene sequence: CDR1 MDHEN, CDR2 SYDVKM. The V end lost 6 bases, the J end lost 1 base, and 13 bases lay between the germline ends. The CDR3 totals 15 residues. CDR3 sequence (DNA): TGTGCCAGCAGCCCGCCCTACGGGTCTGGAAACACCATATATTTT. Residues: CASSPPYGSGNTIYF.

This rearrangement joins TRBV9 to TRBJ1-2, with no clear D. Trimming took off 0 bases at V and 8 bases at J, with 8 bases between the two ends. The CDR3 is 12 amino acids. Germline V gives CDR1 SGDLS, CDR2 YYNGEE. Here the CDR3 DNA reads TGTGCCAGCAGCGTAGATCAGGAAGGCTACACCTTC. Its translation is CASSVDQEGYTF.